A selection of T cell receptor beta chains follows, all from one sample in a study of T cell changes during pregnancy in multiple sclerosis. Profiled with immunoSEQ multiplex PCR; TCRdb holds only in-frame clones, not every one. The table includes about 80,000 clones, 92% detected once. This specimen consisted of peripheral blood, obtained before pregnancy. These receptors were taken from a female donor with multiple sclerosis, enrolled in a pregnancy study. The conserved cysteine and the conserved F or W are not part of the CDR3 here.

V | CDR3
TRBV28 | ASSLQGAGEEKLF
TRBV27 | ASTPSGISGELF
TRBV6-5 | ASSGGAGTEAF
TRBV28 | ASSPSLLGTSGRPTEQY
TRBV29-1 | SVEGLTSGRTDTQY
TRBV29-1 | SAEGGGYNEQF
TRBV28 | ASRGRLYQPQH
TRBV5-1 | ASSLIRAGTEAF
TRBV28 | ASSYRANYGYT
TRBV30 | AWSVQPGYT
TRBV5-1 | ASSLSPGGGMGSYGYT
TRBV5-4 | ASSLGTGVADTQY
TRBV6-5 | ASSTGLAGANEQF
TRBV6-5 | ASSYSDSDGYT
TRBV29-1 | SVGTSGSEYNEQF
TRBV28 | ASSLLGGGHYGYT
TRBV29-1 | SASGLAGEQF
TRBV7-6 | ASSLGARGLIKTQY
TRBV11-2 | ASSPTGQPQH
TRBV11-2 | ASSLGAGGNQPQH
TRBV7-6 | ASSWTSGRYDNEQF
TRBV28 | ASSLPLLTGQGSNQPQH
TRBV6-5 | ASRVGRRSEQY